This TCR beta chain was sequenced in a study of HIV-infected patients and healthy controls. The CDR3 has 18 residues. V lost 2 bases, J lost 0 bases, and 16 bases lay in between. The germline V gene encodes CDR1 PRHDT and CDR2 FYEKMQ (reference sequence). By sample fraction, this clonotype is medium-sized. Its specificity is not known. About 500 ng RNA was reverse transcribed with alpha and beta constant-region primers. Each of the alpha and beta chains got its own library through chain-specific third strand synthesis with indices. All rearrangements within a chain used one primer pair; cDNA molecules carried barcodes. TCRdb reprocessed the 5' RACE reads with MiXCR, giving one entry per CDR3 protein. The sample consists of about 12,000 distinct CDR3 sequences, 9.5% to 13% of them appearing once. Whole blood was used without fractionation, so all unsorted peripheral T cells were included. Peripheral blood, roughly 2.3 ml, was drawn for RNA extraction.

Overall study results and limits: Compared with untreated HIV+ repertoires, healthy controls showed roughly threefold more distinct CDR3s and higher Shannon diversity. HIV+ repertoires were severely depleted of MAIT alpha-chain CDR3s, unlike healthy controls.

The sequence derives from an adult in good health. Material for sequencing was blood. This chain connects TRBV13 to TRBJ2-2, with TRBD1 as a possible D gene (6 bases). In nucleotides, the CDR3 is TGTGCCAGCAGCTTAACGCGCCTGGACAGCTCGAACACCGGGGAGCTGTTTTTT. Protein sequence: CASSLTRLDSSNTGELFF.